This T cell receptor (beta chain) was recovered during a study of T cell repertoires in cytomegalovirus infection. Broader study findings: What dominated the ex vivo response were HLA-C-restricted CMV-specific TCR beta clonotypes.

Each CDR3 protein is one row after TCRdb ran MiXCR on the reads. The table shows approximately 170,000 distinct CDR3 sequences, with around 14% occurring only once. This clonotype has only a few counts. Its target is unknown. The sample was PBMCs. The receptor was isolated from a human donor in good health (CMV status not recorded). Some clones in this sample may be carry-over from other donors' samples.

CDR3 coding DNA: TGTGCCAGCAGCACCTTACTAGCGGGAGGGAGGGATGAGCAGTTCTTC. Its translation: CASSTLLAGGRDEQFF. This chain uses TRBV28 with TRBJ2-1; 13 bases are shared with TRBD2. V dropped 6 bases and J dropped 8; count of bases not matched to a gene: 10. Germline assignment: CDR1 MDHEN and CDR2 SYDVKM. The CDR3 is made up of 16 amino acids.